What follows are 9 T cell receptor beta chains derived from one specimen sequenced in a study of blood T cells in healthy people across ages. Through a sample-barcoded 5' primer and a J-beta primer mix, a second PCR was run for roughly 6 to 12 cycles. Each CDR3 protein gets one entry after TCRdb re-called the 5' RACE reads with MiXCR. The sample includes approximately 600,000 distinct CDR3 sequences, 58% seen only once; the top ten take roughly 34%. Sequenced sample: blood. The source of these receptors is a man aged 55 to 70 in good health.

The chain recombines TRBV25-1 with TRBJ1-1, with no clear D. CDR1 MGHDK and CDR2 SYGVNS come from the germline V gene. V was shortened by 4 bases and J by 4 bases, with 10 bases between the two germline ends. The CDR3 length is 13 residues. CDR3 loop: CASSVVGGTEAFF. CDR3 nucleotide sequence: TGTGCCAGCAGTGTTGTGGGTGGCACTGAAGCTTTCTTT.

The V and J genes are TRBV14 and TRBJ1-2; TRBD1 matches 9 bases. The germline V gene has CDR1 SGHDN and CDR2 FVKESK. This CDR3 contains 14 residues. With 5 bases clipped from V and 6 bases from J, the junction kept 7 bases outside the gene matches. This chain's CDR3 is CASSISTGGDGYTF. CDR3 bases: TGTGCCAGCAGCATCTCGACAGGGGGAGATGGCTACACCTTC.

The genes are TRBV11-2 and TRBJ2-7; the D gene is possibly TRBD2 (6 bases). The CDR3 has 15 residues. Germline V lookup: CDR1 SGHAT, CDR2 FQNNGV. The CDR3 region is CVSSLESGSSYEQYV. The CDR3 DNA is TGTGTCAGCAGCTTAGAATCCGGGAGCTCCTACGAGCAGTACGTC.

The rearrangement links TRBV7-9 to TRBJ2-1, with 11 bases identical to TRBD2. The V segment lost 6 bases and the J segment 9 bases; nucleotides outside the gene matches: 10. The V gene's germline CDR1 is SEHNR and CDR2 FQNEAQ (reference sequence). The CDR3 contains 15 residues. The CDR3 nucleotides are TGTGCCAGCAGTACGACTAGCGGGGAAAAGGGTGAGCAGTTCTTC. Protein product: CASSTTSGEKGEQFF.

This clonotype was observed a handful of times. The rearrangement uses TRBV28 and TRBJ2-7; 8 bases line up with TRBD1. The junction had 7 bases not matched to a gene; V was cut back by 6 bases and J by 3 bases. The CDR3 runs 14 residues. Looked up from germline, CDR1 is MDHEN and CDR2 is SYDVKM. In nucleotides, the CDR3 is TGTGCCAGCAGCATCCCAGGGGGCTTCTACGAGCAGTACTTC. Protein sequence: CASSIPGGFYEQYF.

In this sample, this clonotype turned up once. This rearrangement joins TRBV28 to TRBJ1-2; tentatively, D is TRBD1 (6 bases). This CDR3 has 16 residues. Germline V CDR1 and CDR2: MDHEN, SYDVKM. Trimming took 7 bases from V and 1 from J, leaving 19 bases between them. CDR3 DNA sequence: TGTGCCAGCACCCTTTCGTGGGGGGCAGGTAACTATGGCTACACCTTC. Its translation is CASTLSWGAGNYGYTF.

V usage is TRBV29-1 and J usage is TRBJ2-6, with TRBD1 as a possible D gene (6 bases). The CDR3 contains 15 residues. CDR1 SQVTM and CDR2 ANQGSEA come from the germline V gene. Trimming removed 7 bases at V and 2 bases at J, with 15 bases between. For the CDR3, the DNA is TGCAGCGCGGCACAGGGATCGGCTGGGGCCAACGTCCTGACTTTC. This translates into CSAAQGSAGANVLTF. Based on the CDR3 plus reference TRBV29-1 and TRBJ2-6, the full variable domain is SAVISQKPSRDICQRGTSLTIQCQVDSQVTMMFWYRQQPGQSLTLIATANQGSEATYESGFVIDKFPISRPNLTFSTLTVSNMSPEDSSIYLCSAAQGSAGANVLTFGAGSRLTVL.

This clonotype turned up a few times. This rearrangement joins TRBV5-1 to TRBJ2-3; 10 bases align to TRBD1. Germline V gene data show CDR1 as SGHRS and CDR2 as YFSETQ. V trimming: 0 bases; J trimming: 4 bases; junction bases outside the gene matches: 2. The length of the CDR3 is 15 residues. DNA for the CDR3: TGCGCCAGCAGCTTGGAGGGACAGGGGTCAGATACGCAGTATTTT. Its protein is CASSLEGQGSDTQYF.

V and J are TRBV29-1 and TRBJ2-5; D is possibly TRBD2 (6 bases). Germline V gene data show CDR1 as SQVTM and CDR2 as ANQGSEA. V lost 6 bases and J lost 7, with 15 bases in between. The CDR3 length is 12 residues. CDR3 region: CSVELRGGTQYF. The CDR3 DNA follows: TGCAGCGTGGAGTTGAGGGGAGGGACCCAGTACTTC.